The 27 T cell receptor beta chains listed next were all sequenced from one sample in a study of radiotherapy plus CTLA-4 blockade in lung cancer (dated by TCRdb to 2017 to 2018). Receptor amplification or capture employed the immunoSEQ multiplex PCR assay. The source is immuneACCESS, and TCRdb retained only in-frame sequences with V and J called. Part of the clones is not carried over; for the studies checked, unresolved V genes explain less than half of this, and the remainder is unexplained. The sample data list 100,000 or so clones, and roughly four fifths of these were observed just once. Less than 15% of the sample is in the top ten clones. The input for sequencing was peripheral blood, taken from a patient treated with radiotherapy plus ipilimumab. These receptors were taken from a human donor with non-small cell lung cancer that progressed on radiotherapy plus ipilimumab.

V is TRBV7-3 and J is TRBJ2-7, with a tentative D call TRBD1 (6 bases). V was trimmed by 1 base and J by 7 bases, leaving 11 bases between them. The CDR3 runs to 13 residues. Germline CDR1 SGHTA, CDR2 FQGTGA. CDR3 amino acids: CASSLMWGQEQYF. DNA of the CDR3: TGTGCCAGCAGCTTAATGTGGGGGCAAGAGCAGTACTTC.

The chain employs TRBV6-5 and TRBJ2-5; the D is unclear. V gave up 4 bases and J gave up 2 bases, with 11 bases separating them. Germline assignment: CDR1 MNHEY and CDR2 SVGAGI. This CDR3 spans 14 amino acids. CDR3 amino acids: CASSWSTKQETQYF. The DNA of the CDR3 is TGTGCCAGCAGTTGGTCCACCAAACAAGAGACCCAGTACTTC.

In this sample, this clone turned up a few times. This chain connects TRBV10-3 to TRBJ2-1, with D maybe TRBD2 (5 bases). The germline V gene encodes CDR1 ENHRY and CDR2 SYGVKD. This CDR3 is 15 amino acids long. The V and J ends lost 5 bases and 7 bases respectively, with 18 bases between them. CDR3 in DNA: TGTGCCATCAGTCCGCCGACGGGATCTGGGAATGAGCAGTTCTTC. Translation: CAISPPTGSGNEQFF.

The rearrangement uses TRBV7-2 and TRBJ1-4, with D maybe TRBD1 (6 bases). Trimming shortened V by 5 bases and J by 3 bases, and 19 bases separated the two germline ends. CDR1 and CDR2 from the germline V gene are SGHTA and FQGNSA. This CDR3 comprises 17 residues. CDR3 DNA sequence: TGTGCCAGCAGCACGGGGGCCCTGGGCAATCCTAATGAAAAACTGTTTTTT. Protein product: CASSTGALGNPNEKLFF.

The CDR3 DNA reads TGTGCCAGCAGTTACGACAGGGGTCGAACTGAAGCTTTCTTT. It encodes CASSYDRGRTEAFF. This chain connects TRBV6-5 to TRBJ1-1; 8 bases line up with TRBD1. Per germline, CDR1 MNHEY and CDR2 SVGAGI. The CDR3 is 14 amino acids. Unmatched junction bases numbered 4, after V lost 2 bases and J lost 5 bases.

This clone has only a few counts. The genes are TRBV10-3 and TRBJ1-3; D call uncertain. Trimming took 2 bases from V and 0 from J, leaving 8 bases between them. The CDR3 totals 15 residues. In germline, CDR1 is ENHRY, CDR2 SYGVKD. The CDR3 DNA reads as TGTGCCATCAGTGAGGGACGTTCCTCTGGAAACACCATATATTTT. It encodes CAISEGRSSGNTIYF.

This chain joins TRBV14 and TRBJ1-2; unclear D gene. The length of the CDR3 is 15 residues. Germline loops: CDR1 SGHDN, CDR2 FVKESK. Trimming removed 0 bases from V and 4 bases from J, with 12 bases in between. CDR3 amino acids: CASSQDQKESYGYTF. In DNA, the CDR3 is TGTGCCAGCAGCCAAGATCAAAAGGAATCCTATGGCTACACCTTC.

This clone has only a few counts. V and J are TRBV27 and TRBJ1-2; the match to TRBD1 covers 7 bases. Trimming removed 5 bases from V and 7 bases from J; junction bases left unmatched: 7. The CDR3 runs to 13 residues. Germline V gene data show CDR1 as MNHEY and CDR2 as SMNVEV (reference sequence). The CDR3 here is CASSADRVGGYTF. The CDR3 nucleotides are TGTGCCAGCAGTGCTGACAGGGTCGGTGGCTACACCTTC.

V gene TRBV10-3 combines with J gene TRBJ1-2, with D perhaps matching TRBD1 (6 bases). V lost 0 bases to trimming and J lost 13 bases, with 21 bases between them. Germline CDR1 and CDR2: ENHRY and SYGVKD. CDR3 length equals 15 residues. The CDR3 sequence: CAISESMATGKGITF. The CDR3 DNA follows: TGTGCCATCAGTGAGTCGATGGCTACAGGGAAGGGGATCACCTTC.

J is TRBJ2-7 and V is TRBV4-2; no clear D gene. Germline V CDR1 and CDR2: LGHNA, YNFKEQ. The CDR3 has 14 amino acids. V lost 4 bases and J 2 bases, leaving 12 bases between the germline ends. In DNA form, the CDR3 reads TGTGCCAGCAGCCCCGATGGCGGTCCCTACGAGCAGTACTTC. Protein sequence: CASSPDGGPYEQYF.

The chain is built from TRBV5-5 and TRBJ2-3; D not resolved. The length of the CDR3 is 13 residues. With 4 bases removed from V and 6 bases from J, the gap between germline ends came to 12 bases. Germline CDR1 SGHKS, CDR2 YYEKEE (reference sequence). The DNA for the CDR3 is TGTGCCAGCAGCAACCTCCTGGGTGATACGCAGTATTTT. This encodes CASSNLLGDTQYF.

The V call is TRBV29-1, the J call TRBJ2-3; 12 bases map to TRBD1. The V segment lost 6 bases and the J segment 3 bases; nucleotides outside the gene matches: 4. The CDR3 has 14 residues. CDR1 is SQVTM, CDR2 ANQGSEA, per germline. The CDR3 DNA sequence: TGCAGCGTCCTGGGACAGGGGGCAACAGATACGCAGTATTTT. It yields the protein CSVLGQGATDTQYF.

The gene calls are TRBV9 and TRBJ2-7; 7 bases agree with TRBD2. The ends lost 4 bases at V and 2 bases at J; junction bases unmatched: 12. Per germline, CDR1 SGDLS and CDR2 YYNGEE. This CDR3 has 16 amino acids. The CDR3 sequence is CASSPHGSGAPYEQYF. The CDR3 nucleotides read TGTGCCAGCAGCCCTCATGGAAGCGGGGCTCCCTACGAGCAGTACTTC.

V is TRBV12-5 and J is TRBJ2-1; D may be TRBD1 (6 bases). V gave up 6 bases and J gave up 6 bases, with 18 bases separating them. This CDR3 region has 15 residues. Germline-derived CDR1 and CDR2 are LGHNT and FRNRAP. The CDR3, as DNA: TGTGCTAGTGGGTCAGGGGCCGCGGGCTCCAATGAGCAGTTCTTC. Protein sequence: CASGSGAAGSNEQFF.

The CDR3 nucleotides read TGTGCCAGCAGTGAAGGGGGACCTCGCAATCAGCCCCAGCATTTT. Its protein product is CASSEGGPRNQPQHF. The chain employs TRBV2 and TRBJ1-5, with D maybe TRBD1 (5 bases). The germline gives CDR1 SNHLY, CDR2 FYNNEI. The CDR3 sequence is 15 residues long. Between the trimmed V and J ends, which lost 1 base and 2 bases, there was a span of 9 bases.

The chain couples TRBV10-3 to TRBJ1-4, with D unclear. The CDR3 loop spans 13 amino acids. CDR1 and CDR2 (germline): ENHRY, SYGVKD. V lost 3 bases, J lost 8 bases, and 10 bases lay in between. For the CDR3, the DNA is TGTGCCATCAGTGAATACAGAGAGGAAAAACTGTTTTTT. Its protein product is CAISEYREEKLFF.

This rearrangement joins TRBV13 to TRBJ2-7; 10 nucleotides line up with TRBD1. The germline CDR1 and CDR2 sequences are PRHDT and FYEKMQ (reference sequence). J was trimmed by 7 bases and V by 6 bases; bases with no gene match: 12. CDR3 size: 15 residues. CDR3 region: CASREWGTGVGEQYF. For the CDR3, the DNA is TGTGCCAGCAGGGAGTGGGGGACAGGGGTCGGAGAGCAGTACTTC.

This chain connects TRBV7-2 to TRBJ2-4; 8 positions agree with TRBD1. Germline lookup yields CDR1 SGHTA and CDR2 FQGNSA. The CDR3 is made up of 14 amino acids. The trim removed 10 bases at V and 2 bases at J, leaving 7 bases unmatched. CDR3 region: CATGTGLTKNIQYF. In nucleotides, the CDR3 is TGTGCCACGGGGACAGGTCTCACCAAAAACATTCAGTACTTC.

The genes are TRBV4-1 and TRBJ1-1; a possible D gene is TRBD1 (5 bases). CDR1 and CDR2 from the germline V gene are MGHRA and YSYEKL. V was pared by 4 bases and J by 0 bases, with 9 bases between. There are 14 residues in the CDR3. CDR3 nucleotides: TGCGCCAGCAGCCTTGACAGAATGAACACTGAAGCTTTCTTT. Residues: CASSLDRMNTEAFF.

The gene calls are TRBV5-1 and TRBJ1-2; 9 bases agree with TRBD1. This CDR3 comprises 13 residues. Germline assignment: CDR1 SGHRS and CDR2 YFSETQ. J was trimmed by 6 bases and V by 2 bases; bases with no gene match: 2. The CDR3 here is CASSLQGANGYTF. DNA for the CDR3: TGCGCCAGCAGCTTACAGGGGGCAAATGGCTACACCTTC.

The chain has TRBV27 and TRBJ2-7, with 7 bases fitting TRBD1. The V gene end was trimmed by 5 bases and the J gene end by 2 bases; junction bases not matched to a gene: 6. The CDR3 loop spans 14 amino acids. The germline CDR1 and CDR2 sequences are MNHEY and SMNVEV (reference sequence). The CDR3 region is CASSQGTVPYEQYF. In DNA, the CDR3 is TGTGCCAGCAGTCAAGGGACAGTTCCCTACGAGCAGTACTTC.

V gene TRBV4-3 combines with J gene TRBJ2-3, with unresolved D. Germline V gene data show CDR1 as LGHNA and CDR2 as YSLEER. The V and J ends lost 1 base and 5 bases respectively, with 13 bases between them. CDR3 length equals 15 residues. The CDR3 is CASSQGQAGGDTQYF. The CDR3 bases are TGCGCCAGCAGCCAAGGGCAGGCTGGTGGAGATACGCAGTATTTT.

This chain links TRBV4-1 with TRBJ1-2; D is possibly TRBD1 (6 bases). The CDR3 contains 14 residues. V was clipped by 3 bases and J by 8 bases, with 16 bases between them. The germline V gene encodes CDR1 MGHRA and CDR2 YSYEKL. CDR3 in amino acids: CASSHIDRRLGYTF. CDR3 sequence (DNA): TGCGCCAGCAGCCACATCGACAGGCGGTTGGGCTACACCTTC.

This clone was counted between two and nine times. This chain links TRBV28 with TRBJ2-5; 9 bases line up with TRBD2. This CDR3 contains 13 residues. In germline, CDR1 is MDHEN, CDR2 SYDVKM. The trim removed 4 bases at V and 5 bases at J, leaving 2 bases unmatched. CDR3 sequence: CASSSAGGETQYF. The CDR3 region has the DNA TGTGCCAGCAGTTCAGCGGGGGGTGAGACCCAGTACTTC.

The chain has TRBV27 and TRBJ2-2, with 7 bases identical to TRBD1. The CDR3 spans 15 residues. Germline V gene lookup returns CDR1 MNHEY and CDR2 SMNVEV (reference sequence). V lost 5 bases to trimming and J lost 3 bases; unmatched junction nucleotides: 6. CDR3 sequence reads: CASSRYRGYTGELFF. CDR3 DNA sequence: TGTGCCAGCAGTCGGTACAGGGGATACACCGGGGAGCTGTTTTTT.

V usage is TRBV5-1 and J usage is TRBJ2-1; D possibly matches TRBD1 or TRBD2 (5 bases each). V lost 0 bases to trimming and J lost 2 bases, with 9 bases between them. The CDR3 totals 15 residues. Germline values: CDR1 SGHRS, CDR2 YFSETQ. The CDR3 here is CASSLGGYPYNEQFF. For the CDR3, the DNA is TGCGCCAGCAGCTTGGGGGGGTACCCCTACAATGAGCAGTTCTTC.

The J gene is TRBJ2-7, the V gene TRBV5-4; D possibly corresponds to TRBD1 (6 bases). The germline V gene encodes CDR1 SGHNT and CDR2 YYREEE (reference sequence). Between the trimmed V and J ends, which lost 1 base and 3 bases, there was a span of 8 bases. This CDR3 comprises 13 residues. CDR3: CASSLTGIYEQYF. The CDR3 DNA reads as TGTGCCAGCAGCTTGACAGGGATCTACGAGCAGTACTTC.